These 2 T cell receptor beta chains were all obtained from the same sample, sequenced in a study of tumor-infiltrating lymphocytes in primary liver carcinoma. Total RNA and DNA came together from about 21-30 mg of bulk tissue without cell sorting. From about 0.45 ug total RNA, TCR beta cDNA was generated with a primer in the constant region. Each TCR beta library was derived from three nested multiplex PCR rounds that employed slightly modified ARM-PCR. With TRBV1-TRBV30 forward primers and a C-beta reverse primer, the first two PCR rounds were run for around 11 cycles each. One entry per CDR3 protein, called by TCRdb with MiXCR from the multiplex PCR reads. This table has 120,000 or so distinct CDR3 sequences, less than 80% appearing once. Source material: liver tumor tissue from sampling region 1. Subset denoted: tumor region T1, superior pole. Every receptor here comes from a woman in her fifties or sixties with primary liver carcinoma and hepatitis B virus infection.

Notes on this clonotype: Germline and junction disagree at one end, which may indicate a read error. This rearrangement joins TRBV7-8 to TRBJ2-3; TRBD2 aligns across 12 bases. Per the germline V gene, CDR1 is SGHVS and CDR2 is FQNEAQ. This CDR3 region has 17 residues. CDR3 nucleotide sequence: TGTACCAGCAGCTTAGGGACTAGCGGGCCGAGCACAGATACGCAGTATTTC. It translates to CTSSLGTSGPSTDTQYF.

J is TRBJ2-7 and V is TRBV2; perhaps D is TRBD1 or TRBD2 (5 bases each). The CDR3 consists of 12 residues. Germline V lookup: CDR1 SNHLY, CDR2 FYNNEI. V shed 7 bases and J shed 5 bases, with 12 bases lying between them. As DNA, the CDR3 is TGTGCCAGCAATAGGGGAGCCCACGAGCAGTACTTC. Encoded protein: CASNRGAHEQYF.